The clone carrying this T cell receptor beta chain was found many times. Its antigen is unknown. The read falls 3 residues short of the CDR3 end, and the missing part is taken from the germline J gene. The data are from a study of T cell clonality in common variable immunodeficiency. Study-level points and caveats: CVID subjects shared fewer TCRbeta clones than healthy controls did.

Germline CDR1 is LGHDT and CDR2 is YNNKEL (reference sequence). This CDR3 contains 13 residues. TCRdb's copy holds only in-frame clones and misses some; the assay was immunoSEQ multiplex PCR. This sample shows tens of thousands of clones and no singletons; 10% rests with the ten largest. The clonotype comes from a person between 18 and 75 years old in good health. The specimen sequenced was peripheral blood mononuclear cells. The chain combines TRBV3-1 (or the pseudogene TRBV3-2) with TRBJ1-2; 8 nucleotides line up with TRBD1. The covered CDR3 bases are TGTGCCAGCAGCCAGACAGGGGATCTTCGC. It specifies CASSQTGDLR. The whole CDR3 is CASSQTGDLRYTF.